The T cell receptor beta chain described here comes from a study of blood T cell repertoires in COVID-19. Profiling relied on immunoSEQ multiplex PCR, and the TCRdb table lists in-frame clones only, not all of them. Here the sample spans about 50,000 clones, around 80% being singletons. CDR3 size: 14 residues. Germline-derived CDR1 and CDR2 are SGHTA and FQGNSA. V gave up 5 bases and J gave up 1 base, with 11 bases separating them. The chain employs TRBV7-2 and TRBJ1-1, with D unclear. Input material: peripheral blood. The TCR originated in a man aged 60-69 years with acute or convalescent COVID-19. The DNA for the CDR3 is TGTGCCAGCAGCCCGAGGGCGGGGAACACTGAAGCTTTCTTT. Translating it yields CASSPRAGNTEAFF.